Listed here are 10 T cell receptor beta chains from one sample, sequenced in a study of blood T cell repertoires in COVID-19. Profiled with immunoSEQ multiplex PCR; TCRdb holds only in-frame clones, not every one. The sample contains over 200,000 clones, 88% of which appear only once. Sample: PBMCs or T cells enriched from blood (not recorded which). These TCRs come from a woman aged 30 to 39 who had been exposed to COVID-19.

This rearrangement joins TRBV30 to TRBJ1-2; D unresolved. The germline V gene has CDR1 GTSNPN and CDR2 SVGIG (reference sequence). The V end was cut by 0 bases, the J end by 2 bases, with 7 bases between. This CDR3 is 13 amino acids long. The CDR3 loop is CAWSVQSNYGYTF. The CDR3 DNA reads TGTGCCTGGAGTGTACAATCCAACTATGGCTACACCTTC.

This clone appeared a single time. The V call is TRBV29-1, the J call TRBJ2-7; D possibly corresponds to TRBD1 (6 bases). The CDR3 sequence is 15 residues long. Germline V gene data show CDR1 as SQVTM and CDR2 as ANQGSEA. Trimming took off 3 bases at V and 3 bases at J, with 18 bases between the two ends. The CDR3 protein is CSVDGTLQGNYEQYF. The CDR3 DNA reads TGCAGCGTTGACGGAACCCTACAGGGAAACTACGAGCAGTACTTC.

V is TRBV19 and J is TRBJ1-4, with 7 bases aligning to TRBD1. This CDR3 has 17 residues. Unmatched junction bases numbered 10, after V lost 4 bases and J lost 2 bases. Germline V gene lookup returns CDR1 LNHDA and CDR2 SQIVND (reference sequence). The CDR3 protein is CASSNRQGVMTNEKLFF. Here the CDR3 DNA reads TGTGCCAGTAGTAATCGACAGGGAGTCATGACTAATGAAAAACTGTTTTTT.

The chain carries TRBV5-5 and TRBJ2-5; D is unclear. The CDR3 has 15 residues. Germline V CDR1 and CDR2: SGHKS, YYEKEE (reference sequence). V was shortened by 1 base and J by 1 base, with 11 bases between the two germline ends. CDR3 sequence: CASSLYKTAQETQYF. The CDR3 nucleotides read TGTGCCAGCAGCTTGTATAAAACAGCCCAAGAGACCCAGTACTTC.

V usage is TRBV7-9 and J usage is TRBJ2-5; 10 positions agree with TRBD2. Germline V gene lookup returns CDR1 SEHNR and CDR2 FQNEAQ (reference sequence). The ends lost 1 base at V and 4 bases at J; junction bases unmatched: 6. The CDR3 loop spans 16 amino acids. This CDR3 is CASSLGVAGGSETQYF. The CDR3 region has the DNA TGTGCCAGCAGCTTAGGGGTAGCGGGAGGATCAGAGACCCAGTACTTC.

The rearrangement joins TRBV5-1 to TRBJ1-1, with a possible D match to TRBD1 (5 bases). Trimming cost V 5 bases and J 7 bases, with 12 bases left between them. Germline CDR1 reads SGHRS; CDR2 reads YFSETQ. The CDR3 contains 12 residues. CDR3: CASRGRDFEAFF. The CDR3 DNA is TGCGCCAGCAGGGGACGGGACTTTGAAGCTTTCTTT. Based on the CDR3 plus reference TRBV5-1 and TRBJ1-1, the full variable domain is KAGVTQTPRYLIKTRGQQVTLSCSPISGHRSVSWYQQTPGQGLQFLFEYFSETQRNKGNFPGRFSGRQFSNSRSEMNVSTLELGDSALYLCASRGRDFEAFFGQGTRLTVV.

The V call is TRBV7-3, the J call TRBJ2-3, with 12 bases lining up with TRBD2. This CDR3 is built from 18 residues. CDR1 SGHTA and CDR2 FQGTGA come from the germline V gene. Germline trimming cut 1 base from V and 5 bases from J; bases unmatched to any gene: 10. The CDR3 nucleotides are TGTGCCAGCAGCTTAAAAGGGCGACTAGCGGGAGTACAAGATACGCAGTATTTT. It yields the protein CASSLKGRLAGVQDTQYF.

The chain employs TRBV12-5 and TRBJ2-3; no firm D call. The length of the CDR3 is 16 residues. V lost 0 bases to trimming and J lost 4 bases, with 14 bases between them. Germline CDR1 reads LGHNT; CDR2 reads FRNRAP. The CDR3 protein is CASGLVFRLNSDTQYF. As DNA, the CDR3 is TGTGCTAGTGGTTTGGTTTTTAGACTGAACTCAGATACGCAGTATTTT.

This chain uses TRBV19 with TRBJ2-1; 7 positions match TRBD2. Trimming cost V 7 bases and J 2 bases; bases outside gene matches: 23. Germline CDR1 LNHDA, CDR2 SQIVND (reference sequence). The CDR3 totals 20 residues. This CDR3 reads CASTLRGEALMGPPYNEQFF. The CDR3 DNA follows: TGTGCCAGTACCCTTCGGGGGGAGGCCCTTATGGGGCCACCCTACAATGAGCAGTTCTTC.

The V and J genes are TRBV7-5 and TRBJ1-2; the DNA was not compared with TRBD1, the D call given in the table. TRBV7-5 is tagged as a pseudogene. The CDR3 extends over 14 amino acids. In DNA, the CDR3 is TGTGTCAGAAGCTACAGAGTCATCAACTATGGCTACACCTTC. Its translation is CVRSYRVINYGYTF.